Each of the 23 T cell receptor beta chains below was sequenced from the same sample in a study of cytomegalovirus exposure and HLA in healthy donors (dated by TCRdb to about 2017). Libraries were constructed by the immunoSEQ multiplex PCR assay. The multiplex PCR relied on a mix of 60 forward primers for TCR Vbeta segments and 13 reverse primers for TCR Jbeta segments. TCRdb limited this immuneACCESS table to in-frame rearrangements with V and J called. A share of clones is missing; checked studies link under half to unresolved V genes, and the rest is unexplained. The sample data list fewer than 120,000 clones, and approximately 82% of these were observed just once. Over 10% of the sample comes from the top ten. Material: PBMCs. The receptors here all came from a man aged 30-40 years in good health and CMV-seropositive.

This clone was recorded a few times. The rearrangement uses TRBV9 and TRBJ1-2, with 7 bases matching TRBD1. Germline V gene data show CDR1 as SGDLS and CDR2 as YYNGEE. The CDR3 is 13 residues long. Trimming at V came to 3 bases and at J to 6 bases, leaving 5 bases not matched to a gene. CDR3 nucleotides: TGTGCCAGCAGCGGTAGGGGGCTCGATGGCTACACCTTC. Residues: CASSGRGLDGYTF.

This clone was observed a handful of times. The rearrangement links TRBV27 to TRBJ1-3, with 9 bases that match TRBD1. V lost 8 bases to trimming and J lost 2 bases; unmatched junction nucleotides: 1. From germline, CDR1 is MNHEY and CDR2 SMNVEV (reference sequence). The CDR3 covers 13 residues. This CDR3 is CASWDRAGNTIYF. The CDR3, as DNA: TGTGCCAGCTGGGACAGGGCTGGAAACACCATATATTTT.

The chain has TRBV13 and TRBJ1-1; TRBD1 agrees at 9 bases. CDR1 and CDR2 (germline): PRHDT, FYEKMQ (reference sequence). The CDR3 is 14 residues long. J lost 5 bases, V lost 5 bases, and 6 bases had no gene match. The CDR3 DNA reads as TGTGCCAGCAGCGCTCGGACAGGGGATACTGAAGCTTTCTTT. Its protein product is CASSARTGDTEAFF.

This sequence joins TRBV6-4 and TRBJ1-5; tentative D call: TRBD1 (5 bases). CDR1 is MRHNA, CDR2 SNTAGT, per germline. V was shortened by 8 bases and J by 2 bases, with 16 bases between the two germline ends. This CDR3 comprises 15 residues. The CDR3 region is CASDEGTRGNQPQHF. The CDR3 DNA reads as TGTGCCAGCGACGAAGGGACTAGGGGCAATCAGCCCCAGCATTTT.

The chain combines TRBV2 with TRBJ2-3; 7 bases map to TRBD1. The CDR3 is 16 amino acids. Trimming at V came to 5 bases and at J to 2 bases, leaving 10 bases not matched to a gene. Germline V CDR1 and CDR2: SNHLY, FYNNEI. Here the CDR3 DNA reads TGTGCCAGCAGTACCAGGGGGACAGAGTTCACAGATACGCAGTATTTT. Protein sequence: CASSTRGTEFTDTQYF.

The rearrangement uses TRBV4-1 and TRBJ2-1; no definite D call. The CDR3 has 12 residues. Deletions cut 1 base from V and 7 bases from J, with 5 bases between. Germline CDR1 MGHRA, CDR2 YSYEKL. Here the CDR3 DNA reads TGCGCCAGCAGCCAAGCACAGAATGAGCAGTTCTTC. It translates to CASSQAQNEQFF.

The chain employs TRBV12-5 and TRBJ2-7, with 11 bases aligning to TRBD1. V trimming: 1 base; J trimming: 5 bases; junction bases outside the gene matches: 1. The V gene's germline CDR1 is LGHNT and CDR2 FRNRAP. The CDR3 consists of 14 residues. The CDR3 nucleotides read TGTGCTAGTGGTTTGGAGGGACAGGGGGACGAGCAGTACTTC. Encoded protein: CASGLEGQGDEQYF.

The V call is TRBV7-9, the J call TRBJ2-1; 7 bases align to TRBD2. Germline values: CDR1 SEHNR, CDR2 FQNEAQ (reference sequence). The CDR3 has 18 amino acids. The J segment lost 0 bases and the V segment lost 5 bases, leaving 13 bases of the junction unmatched. The DNA for the CDR3 is TGTGCCAGCAGCCACACGACTACAGCGGGGAGCTCCTACAATGAGCAGTTCTTC. Its protein product is CASSHTTTAGSSYNEQFF.

As for this clone: The sample holds other DNA sequences that translate to the same CDR3. The chain combines TRBV28 with TRBJ2-7, with D tentatively TRBD2 (6 bases). The CDR3 contains 11 residues. The V gene lost 6 bases and the J gene lost 4 bases, with 7 bases spanning the gap. Germline CDR1 reads MDHEN; CDR2 reads SYDVKM. The CDR3 loop is CASSRGYEQYF. The CDR3 nucleotides read TGTGCCAGCAGCCGGGGGTACGAGCAGTACTTC. The variable domain in full, completed from reference TRBV28 and TRBJ2-7, reads DVKVTQSSRYLVKRTGEKVFLECVQDMDHENMFWYRQDPGLGLRLIYFSYDVKMKEKGDIPEGYSVSREKKERFSLILESASTNQTSMYLCASSRGYEQYFGPGTRLTVT.

This clone was picked up a small number of times. The rearrangement joins TRBV5-6 to TRBJ1-2; no firm D call. CDR3 size: 15 residues. V lost 1 base and J 5 bases, leaving 15 bases between the germline ends. The germline V gene encodes CDR1 SGHDT and CDR2 YYEEEE. The chain's CDR3 is CASSLPELTRYGYTF. The DNA for the CDR3 is TGTGCCAGCAGCTTGCCGGAGCTGACTCGGTATGGCTACACCTTC.

This chain connects TRBV7-9 to TRBJ1-6, with D tentatively TRBD1 (5 bases). Germline V gene lookup returns CDR1 SEHNR and CDR2 FQNEAQ (reference sequence). V lost 5 bases, J lost 1 base, and 15 bases lay in between. The CDR3 is made up of 17 amino acids. CDR3 region: CASSAGTSRSYNSPLHF. CDR3 DNA sequence: TGTGCCAGCAGCGCCGGGACTTCCAGGTCCTATAATTCACCCCTCCACTTT.

The V and J genes are TRBV19 and TRBJ2-1; D is possibly TRBD1 (6 bases). This CDR3 is 13 amino acids long. The germline V and J ends were trimmed by 4 bases and 4 bases, with 8 bases remaining between them. CDR1 and CDR2 from the germline V gene are LNHDA and SQIVND (reference sequence). CDR3: CASSTGQYNEQFF. The CDR3 nucleotides are TGTGCCAGTAGTACAGGACAGTACAATGAGCAGTTCTTC.

This chain links TRBV6-5 with TRBJ2-7, with D possibly TRBD1 on 7 matching bases. The CDR3 contains 15 residues. Germline CDR1 reads MNHEY; CDR2 reads SVGAGI. Trimming took 7 bases from V and 0 from J, leaving 16 bases between them. CDR3: CASNTQGGGSYEQYF. The CDR3 nucleotides read TGTGCCAGCAATACTCAGGGGGGTGGCTCCTACGAGCAGTACTTC.

The V call is TRBV28, the J call TRBJ1-3; D unresolved. V was cut by 5 bases and J by 4 bases, with 15 bases left in between. Germline CDR1 and CDR2: MDHEN and SYDVKM. This CDR3 comprises 15 residues. CDR3 DNA: TGTGCCAGCAGTAGCCCGGGGAGCCGCGGAAACACCATATATTTT. Encoded protein: CASSSPGSRGNTIYF. Supplemented by reference TRBV28 and TRBJ1-3, the full variable domain reads DVKVTQSSRYLVKRTGEKVFLECVQDMDHENMFWYRQDPGLGLRLIYFSYDVKMKEKGDIPEGYSVSREKKERFSLILESASTNQTSMYLCASSSPGSRGNTIYFGEGSWLTVV.

The chain has TRBV19 and TRBJ1-2; D is undetermined. V was cut by 5 bases and J by 3 bases, with 10 bases left in between. The length of the CDR3 is 13 residues. Germline lookup yields CDR1 LNHDA and CDR2 SQIVND (reference sequence). The CDR3 nucleotides are TGTGCCAGTAGTGGAAGGACTGACTATGGCTACACCTTC. This gives the protein CASSGRTDYGYTF.

This sequence joins TRBV10-3 and TRBJ1-2; D perhaps matches TRBD1 (5 bases). V lost 4 bases, J lost 1 base, and 22 bases lay in between. Germline CDR1 and CDR2: ENHRY and SYGVKD. This CDR3 is 18 amino acids long. The CDR3 nucleotides read TGTGCCATCAGTGGAGGAGGGGCAGATCGTCAGCGTAACTATGGCTACACCTTC. Translated: CAISGGGADRQRNYGYTF.

The chain is built from TRBV28 and TRBJ1-4, with TRBD1 matching 8 bases. CDR1 is MDHEN, CDR2 SYDVKM, per germline. The CDR3 runs to 15 residues. V shed 3 bases and J 8 bases; nucleotides not matched to a gene: 8. The CDR3 DNA is TGTGCCAGCAGTTTGGTGGACAGGGAAAAGGAAAAACTGTTTTTT. Its protein is CASSLVDREKEKLFF.

The chain joins TRBV2 to TRBJ2-5; D may be TRBD2 (5 bases). CDR1 and CDR2 (germline): SNHLY, FYNNEI. The CDR3 length is 17 residues. Trimming left V 5 bases short and J 5 bases short, with 24 bases between. The CDR3 DNA follows: TGTGCCAGCAGTTCTCTGCGGGCCCGGGTCGACGAGGAGACCCAGTACTTC. It yields the protein CASSSLRARVDEETQYF.

This clone has only one observation. CDR3 in DNA: TGTGCCAGCAGCCAAGATCGGCGGCTCACCTCCTACGAGCAGTACTTC. Translated: CASSQDRRLTSYEQYF. The gene calls are TRBV14 and TRBJ2-7; no definite D call. V was shortened by 0 bases and J by 0 bases, with 12 bases between the two germline ends. Germline assignment: CDR1 SGHDN and CDR2 FVKESK. The CDR3 is made up of 16 amino acids.

V gene TRBV2 combines with J gene TRBJ2-7, with 8 nucleotides matching TRBD1. This CDR3 spans 15 amino acids. V lost 7 bases and J lost 0; bases outside the gene matches: 8. Germline lookup yields CDR1 SNHLY and CDR2 FYNNEI. For the CDR3, the DNA is TGTGCCAGCAAAGGGATGACAGGGGCCTCCTACGAGCAGTACTTC. Translating it yields CASKGMTGASYEQYF.

The gene calls are TRBV5-1 and TRBJ2-2; TRBD1 matches 11 bases. After removal of 4 bases from V and 4 bases from J, the junction contained 9 bases not matched to a gene. The length of the CDR3 is 17 residues. Germline CDR1 reads SGHRS; CDR2 reads YFSETQ. The CDR3 sequence: CASSNGQGAAGTGELFF. In nucleotides, the CDR3 is TGCGCCAGCAGCAACGGACAGGGGGCGGCGGGCACCGGGGAGCTGTTTTTT.

This chain connects TRBV2 to TRBJ2-1, with 7 bases identical to TRBD1. With V trimmed by 7 bases and J by 9 bases, 9 bases remained unmatched. The CDR3 totals 13 residues. Germline V gives CDR1 SNHLY, CDR2 FYNNEI. This chain's CDR3 is CASTGQVDGEQFF. The CDR3 region has the DNA TGTGCCAGCACCGGACAGGTCGACGGTGAGCAGTTCTTC. The full variable domain, rest sourced from reference TRBV2 and TRBJ2-1, is EPEVTQTPSHQVTQMGQEVILRCVPISNHLYFYWYRQILGQKVEFLVSFYNNEISEKSEIFDDQFSVERPDGSNFTLKIRSTKLEDSAMYFCASTGQVDGEQFFGPGTRLTVL.

The V gene is TRBV4-3, the J gene TRBJ2-7; 9 bases match TRBD2. Losses at the gene ends were 0 bases for V and 1 base for J; bases not matched to a gene: 1. The CDR3 is made up of 15 amino acids. Germline V gene sequence: CDR1 LGHNA, CDR2 YSLEER. The CDR3 is CASSQETSGSYEQYF. Written as DNA, the CDR3 is TGCGCCAGCAGCCAAGAGACTAGCGGTTCCTACGAGCAGTACTTC.